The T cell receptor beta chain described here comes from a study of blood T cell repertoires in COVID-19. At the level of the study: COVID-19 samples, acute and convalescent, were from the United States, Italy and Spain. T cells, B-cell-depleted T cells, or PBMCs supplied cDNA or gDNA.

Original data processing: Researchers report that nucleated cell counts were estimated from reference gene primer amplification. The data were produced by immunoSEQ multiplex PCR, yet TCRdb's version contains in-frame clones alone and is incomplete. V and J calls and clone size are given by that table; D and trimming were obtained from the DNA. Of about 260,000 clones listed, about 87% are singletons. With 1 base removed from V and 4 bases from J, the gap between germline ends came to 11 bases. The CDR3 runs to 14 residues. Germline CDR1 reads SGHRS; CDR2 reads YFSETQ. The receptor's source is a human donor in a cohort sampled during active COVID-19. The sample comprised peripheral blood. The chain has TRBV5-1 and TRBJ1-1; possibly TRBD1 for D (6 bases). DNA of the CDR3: TGCGCCAGCAGCTTGACCACAGGGACCACTGAAGCTTTCTTT. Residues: CASSLTTGTTEAFF. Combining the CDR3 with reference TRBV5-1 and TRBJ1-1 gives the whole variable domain KAGVTQTPRYLIKTRGQQVTLSCSPISGHRSVSWYQQTPGQGLQFLFEYFSETQRNKGNFPGRFSGRQFSNSRSEMNVSTLELGDSALYLCASSLTTGTTEAFFGQGTRLTVV.